A single sample is the source of the 15 T cell receptor beta chains below, sequenced in a study of blood T cell repertoires in COVID-19. Clones were sequenced by immunoSEQ multiplex PCR, and TCRdb holds only the in-frame ones, with some missing. This table has around 88,000 clones, around 85% appearing once. The sequencing sample was made of peripheral blood. Receptors were obtained from an elderly woman with acute or convalescent COVID-19.

There are a few counts of this clone. The chain is built from TRBV4-3 and TRBJ2-3; 9 bases line up with TRBD1. Germline V gives CDR1 LGHNA, CDR2 YSLEER. V lost 1 base and J lost 4; bases outside the gene matches: 6. The CDR3 sequence is 16 residues long. As DNA, the CDR3 is TGCGCCAGCAGCCAAGGGGGACAGGGATATGCAGATACGCAGTATTTT. Its protein product is CASSQGGQGYADTQYF.

The chain combines TRBV18 with TRBJ1-6; 8 bases align to TRBD1. Germline V gene data show CDR1 as KGHSH and CDR2 as LQKENI. The CDR3 sequence is 15 residues long. V lost 3 bases, J lost 8 bases, and 6 bases stayed unmatched. The CDR3 DNA reads as TGTGCCAGCTCACCGGCAGGGGGCGAGTATTCACCCCTCCACTTT. It codes for CASSPAGGEYSPLHF.

This chain joins TRBV12-5 and TRBJ2-5; the D gene is possibly TRBD2 (6 bases). CDR1 and CDR2 (germline): LGHNT, FRNRAP. The CDR3 has 13 amino acids. Trimming stripped 2 bases from V and 4 bases from J, with 8 bases between. The CDR3 loop is CASGLSGGETQYF. The CDR3, as DNA: TGTGCTAGTGGTTTGTCCGGGGGAGAGACCCAGTACTTC.

Written as DNA, the CDR3 is TGTGCCAGCAGTGTGGGGTCCGTGTGGGGGGAGACTCAGCCCCAGCATTTT. Amino acid sequence: CASSVGSVWGETQPQHF. The chain has TRBV6-1 and TRBJ1-5; D possibly corresponds to TRBD1 (5 bases). In germline, CDR1 is MNHNS, CDR2 SASEGT. V lost 4 bases and J lost 6, with 22 bases in between. This CDR3 has 17 amino acids.

The chain carries TRBV19 and TRBJ2-1, with D possibly TRBD1 on 6 matching bases. The V gene's germline CDR1 is LNHDA and CDR2 SQIVND (reference sequence). This CDR3 is 13 amino acids long. V shed 7 bases and J shed 10 bases, with 17 bases lying between them. The CDR3 region is CASTDRTVGEQFF. The CDR3 DNA is TGTGCCAGTACCGATAGGACAGTGGGGGAGCAGTTCTTC.

The chain has TRBV3-1 (or the pseudogene TRBV3-2) and TRBJ2-5; 7 nucleotides align to TRBD1. Germline-derived CDR1 and CDR2 are LGHDT and YNNKEL (reference sequence). With 4 bases clipped from V and 5 bases from J, the junction kept 10 bases outside the gene matches. This CDR3 is 15 amino acids long. The CDR3 protein is CASSLQGGFRETQYF. The DNA for the CDR3 is TGTGCCAGCAGCCTCCAAGGGGGCTTTAGGGAGACCCAGTACTTC.

The chain recombines TRBV15 with TRBJ2-5, with D perhaps TRBD2 (5 bases). The CDR3 loop spans 16 amino acids. With 0 bases removed from V and 0 bases from J, the gap between germline ends came to 11 bases. Germline V gene sequence: CDR1 LNHNV, CDR2 YYDKDF (reference sequence). In nucleotides, the CDR3 is TGTGCCACCAGCAGAGATTCCGGGGAATACCAAGAGACCCAGTACTTC. This encodes CATSRDSGEYQETQYF.

The genes are TRBV24-1 and TRBJ2-5; TRBD1 agrees at 9 bases. V gave up 5 bases and J gave up 5 bases; unmatched junction bases: 8. CDR1 and CDR2 from the germline V gene are KGHDR and SFDVKD. The CDR3 spans 15 residues. The CDR3, as DNA: TGTGCCACCAGTGGGTTCGGACAGGGGCAGGAGACCCAGTACTTC. It specifies CATSGFGQGQETQYF.

The chain links TRBV10-1 to TRBJ1-1; TRBD1 matches 7 bases. The CDR3 covers 13 residues. Germline V lookup: CDR1 WNHNN, CDR2 SYGVQD (reference sequence). The junction had 0 bases not matched to a gene; V was cut back by 4 bases and J by 1 base. CDR3 DNA: TGCGCCAGCAGTGGGGACAGGAACACTGAAGCTTTCTTT. Its translation is CASSGDRNTEAFF.

V gene TRBV6-2 or TRBV6-3 combines with J gene TRBJ2-1; 7 positions agree with TRBD2. CDR1 and CDR2 from the germline V gene are MNHEY and SVGEGT. CDR3 length: 15 amino acids. V lost 5 bases to trimming and J lost 2 bases; unmatched junction nucleotides: 6. The CDR3 spells CASSLGGGTYNEQFF. The CDR3 nucleotides read TGTGCCAGCAGTCTCGGCGGGGGAACCTACAATGAGCAGTTCTTC.

This sequence joins TRBV7-9 and TRBJ1-3, with D hard to call. The CDR3 is 13 residues long. V gave up 6 bases and J gave up 4 bases, with 10 bases separating them. Germline lookup yields CDR1 SEHNR and CDR2 FQNEAQ (reference sequence). The CDR3 region is CASRGVSGNTIYF. CDR3 sequence (DNA): TGTGCCAGCAGGGGAGTATCAGGAAACACCATATATTTT.

The chain combines TRBV6-9 with TRBJ1-5; weak D call: TRBD1 (6 bases). Germline values: CDR1 MNHGY, CDR2 SVAAGI. The V end lost 7 bases, the J end lost 7 bases, and 26 bases lay between the germline ends. The CDR3 loop spans 17 amino acids. This CDR3 is CASTEAQPQGSRQPQHF. CDR3 nucleotides: TGTGCCAGCACCGAAGCTCAACCACAGGGTTCAAGGCAGCCCCAGCATTTT.

This clone was seen a handful of times. V and J are TRBV6-2 or TRBV6-3 and TRBJ2-2; D is unresolved. Germline CDR1 MNHEY, CDR2 SVGEGT. The CDR3 extends over 16 amino acids. V lost 0 bases to trimming and J lost 6 bases, with 14 bases between them. In DNA form, the CDR3 reads TGTGCCAGCAGTTACTCGATTAGTTTTTTGCCCGGGGAGCTGTTTTTT. Protein sequence: CASSYSISFLPGELFF.

The gene calls are TRBV6-5 and TRBJ1-1, with D unresolved. Germline V gene sequence: CDR1 MNHEY, CDR2 SVGAGI. The CDR3 sequence is 12 residues long. Trimming removed 6 bases from V and 1 base from J, with 6 bases in between. The CDR3 is CASRRQNTEAFF. CDR3 in DNA: TGTGCCAGCAGGAGACAGAACACTGAAGCTTTCTTT.

This chain links TRBV19 with TRBJ2-5; 10 positions match TRBD1. Germline V lookup: CDR1 LNHDA, CDR2 SQIVND (reference sequence). The CDR3 is 16 residues long. The trim removed 4 bases at V and 5 bases at J, leaving 10 bases unmatched. CDR3 region: CASSKDRGGSRETQYF. In DNA form, the CDR3 reads TGTGCCAGTAGTAAGGACAGGGGGGGATCTCGGGAGACCCAGTACTTC.